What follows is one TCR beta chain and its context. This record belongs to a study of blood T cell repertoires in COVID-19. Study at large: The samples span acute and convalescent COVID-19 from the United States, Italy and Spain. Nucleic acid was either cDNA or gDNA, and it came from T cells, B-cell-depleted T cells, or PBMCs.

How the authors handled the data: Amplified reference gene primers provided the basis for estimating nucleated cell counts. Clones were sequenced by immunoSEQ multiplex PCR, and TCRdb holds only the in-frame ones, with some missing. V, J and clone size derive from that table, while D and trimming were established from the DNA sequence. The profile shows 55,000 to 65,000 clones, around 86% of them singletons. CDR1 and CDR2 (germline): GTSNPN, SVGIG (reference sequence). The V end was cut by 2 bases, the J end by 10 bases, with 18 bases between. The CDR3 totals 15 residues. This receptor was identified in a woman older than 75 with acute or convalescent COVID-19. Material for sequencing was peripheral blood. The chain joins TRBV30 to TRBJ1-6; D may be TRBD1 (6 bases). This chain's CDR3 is CAWSNQGSSGSPLHF. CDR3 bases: TGTGCCTGGAGTAACCAGGGGTCATCGGGATCACCCCTCCACTTT.